The clone carrying this TCR beta chain was detected only a few times. This sample was included in a study of T-cell reconstitution after alpha-beta-depleted transplantation in children. Preparation of the TCRbeta library was carried out with unique molecular identifiers. TCRdb re-derived calls from the PCR reads in MiXCR, one entry per CDR3 protein. The sample includes hundreds of thousands of distinct CDR3 sequences, about 18% of them seen just once. The germline CDR1 and CDR2 sequences are SGHVS and FQNEAQ. The CDR3 has 14 amino acids. Trimming took 11 bases from V and 5 from J, leaving 21 bases between them.

Material: PBMCs from the stem cell graft donor, obtained from the stem cell graft. J is TRBJ1-1 and V is TRBV7-8; D ambiguous. This TCR was sampled from a human donor who donated a stem cell graft to a child with acute lymphoblastic leukemia. Here the CDR3 DNA reads TGTGCCTGCCACCGGGCCTCTGGAGGGACTGAAGCTTTCTTT. Amino acid sequence: CACHRASGGTEAFF.